The 23 T cell receptor beta chains below come from one sample, sequenced in a study of shared clonotypes between healthy human individuals (dated by TCRdb to about 2020). The library was produced with the immunoSEQ multiplex PCR assay. TCRdb holds this immuneACCESS table with in-frame rearrangements only. Some clones are missing; in checked studies, unresolved V genes explain under half, and the rest has no known cause. This sample gives 2 million to 2.5 million clones in total; 85% to 95% of them show up just once. Of the sample, under 0.15% is held by the ten largest clones. Sequenced material: naive CD4+ T cells sorted from blood. In light of the paper, this sample's cell subset or site label describes: CD45RA+ positively selected. The receptor source for this set is a man younger than 30 in good health.

The V call is TRBV6-6, the J call TRBJ2-3; TRBD1 agrees at 10 bases. Unmatched junction bases numbered 11, after V lost 7 bases and J lost 4 bases. CDR3 length equals 16 residues. CDR1 MNHNY and CDR2 SVGAGI come from the germline V gene (reference sequence). CDR3: CASTSLPGQGPDTQYF. The CDR3 DNA reads TGTGCCAGCACCTCATTACCGGGACAGGGGCCAGATACGCAGTATTTT.

Comment on this clone: Other DNA sequences in the sample encode the same CDR3. CDR3 sequence: CASSPLRGEQYF. Here the CDR3 DNA reads TGTGCCAGCAGCCCACTGCGGGGCGAGCAGTACTTC. The chain is built from TRBV27 and TRBJ2-7; perhaps TRBD2 as D (6 bases). V lost 6 bases, J lost 6 bases, and 12 bases lay in between. Germline assignment: CDR1 MNHEY and CDR2 SMNVEV (reference sequence). CDR3 length equals 12 residues.

The chain recombines TRBV6-6 with TRBJ2-7; D unresolved. CDR1 MNHNY and CDR2 SVGAGI come from the germline V gene (reference sequence). The CDR3 loop spans 12 amino acids. The germline V and J ends were trimmed by 7 bases and 7 bases, with 14 bases remaining between them. The CDR3 here is CASNNAVREQYF. CDR3 DNA: TGTGCCAGCAACAACGCGGTTCGGGAGCAGTACTTC.

The gene calls are TRBV29-1 and TRBJ2-1, with 11 bases lining up with TRBD2. The CDR3 totals 16 residues. Germline assignment: CDR1 SQVTM and CDR2 ANQGSEA. The V gene end was trimmed by 4 bases and the J gene end by 3 bases; junction bases not matched to a gene: 8. CDR3 coding DNA: TGCAGCGTTGTTGGGCTAGCGGGAGGTGTCTACAATGAGCAGTTCTTC. Its protein is CSVVGLAGGVYNEQFF.

V and J are TRBV11-2 and TRBJ2-7, with unresolved D. Trimming left V 1 base short and J 2 bases short, with 9 bases between. Germline V gene lookup returns CDR1 SGHAT and CDR2 FQNNGV. This CDR3 contains 14 residues. In DNA form, the CDR3 reads TGTGCCAGCAGCTTAGTCGGGCACACCTACGAGCAGTACTTC. Translated, it gives CASSLVGHTYEQYF.

The CDR3, as DNA: TGTGCCAGCAGCCAAGAACCCCCGGGGGGGGTACCCTACGAGCAGTACTTC. Protein product: CASSQEPPGGVPYEQYF. This chain connects TRBV4-2 to TRBJ2-7; 8 nucleotides align to TRBD2. CDR3 length: 17 residues. The J segment lost 2 bases and the V segment lost 0 bases, leaving 9 bases of the junction unmatched. CDR1 and CDR2 from the germline V gene are LGHNA and YNFKEQ.

The chain employs TRBV2 and TRBJ2-3, with D possibly TRBD1 on 7 matching bases. The CDR3 is 14 amino acids. In germline, CDR1 is SNHLY, CDR2 FYNNEI. The V and J ends lost 3 bases and 4 bases respectively, with 11 bases between them. The CDR3 DNA is TGTGCCAGCAGTGAGGAGGGGGCGCCAGATACGCAGTATTTT. This translates into CASSEEGAPDTQYF.

The chain recombines TRBV14 with TRBJ2-1, with 7 bases aligning to TRBD2. V shed 6 bases, J shed 4 bases, and the junction held 6 bases outside the gene matches. Per germline, CDR1 SGHDN and CDR2 FVKESK. The CDR3 is 14 amino acids. This chain's CDR3 is CASRLTGGYNEQFF. In nucleotides, the CDR3 is TGTGCCAGCAGACTAACGGGGGGTTACAATGAGCAGTTCTTC.

In DNA form, the CDR3 reads TGTGCCAGTAGTTCGCAAGACAGATATGGCTACACCTTC. Translating it yields CASSSQDRYGYTF. This chain uses TRBV19 with TRBJ1-2, with D maybe TRBD1 (5 bases). This CDR3 region has 13 residues. Germline CDR1 LNHDA, CDR2 SQIVND (reference sequence). V was shortened by 5 bases and J by 5 bases, with 12 bases between the two germline ends. Based on the CDR3 plus reference TRBV19 and TRBJ1-2, the full variable domain is DGGITQSPKYLFRKEGQNVTLSCEQNLNHDAMYWYRQDPGQGLRLIYYSQIVNDFQKGDIAEGYSVSREKKESFPLTVTSAQKNPTAFYLCASSSQDRYGYTFGSGTRLTVV.

The chain has TRBV5-4 and TRBJ2-3; possible D gene TRBD2, 5 bases. Trimming took 2 bases from V and 6 from J, leaving 16 bases between them. Germline loops: CDR1 SGHNT, CDR2 YYREEE (reference sequence). The CDR3 spans 15 residues. CDR3 bases: TGTGCCAGCAGCTTATCCAGCGGAGAACGGGATACGCAGTATTTT. This gives the protein CASSLSSGERDTQYF.

The chain combines TRBV6-1 with TRBJ1-4, with 7 bases matching TRBD1. Losses at the gene ends were 7 bases for V and 5 bases for J; bases not matched to a gene: 7. CDR1 MNHNS and CDR2 SASEGT come from the germline V gene. The CDR3 length is 14 residues. CDR3 region: CASTRQGVNEKLFF. The DNA of the CDR3 is TGTGCCAGCACTCGACAGGGAGTAAATGAAAAACTGTTTTTT.

V is TRBV7-9 and J is TRBJ2-7, with D perhaps being TRBD1 or TRBD2 (5 bases each). Germline V gene data show CDR1 as SEHNR and CDR2 as FQNEAQ (reference sequence). Trimming left V 5 bases short and J 3 bases short, with 14 bases between. This CDR3 comprises 14 residues. CDR3 coding DNA: TGTGCCAGCAGCCCCCGGGACGCCATCTACGAGCAGTACTTC. The encoded protein is CASSPRDAIYEQYF.

A remark on this clone: The junction differs from germline at one of its ends, possibly a read error. This rearrangement joins TRBV7-7 to TRBJ2-2; 7 bases match TRBD1. Per germline, CDR1 SSHAT and CDR2 FNYEAQ (reference sequence). CDR3 length: 13 residues. The CDR3 region has the DNA TGTGCTAGCAGCCGACAGGGCACCGGGGAGCTGTTTTTT. Its protein is CASSRQGTGELFF.

For this clone: Additional DNA sequences in this sample encode the identical CDR3. This sequence joins TRBV5-1 and TRBJ2-3, with a possible D match to TRBD2 (6 bases). The CDR3 has 14 amino acids. V was trimmed by 4 bases and J by 0 bases, leaving 9 bases between them. Germline CDR1 and CDR2: SGHRS and YFSETQ. The CDR3 DNA is TGCGCCAGCAGCCCTGGGACTAGCACAGATACGCAGTATTTT. Protein: CASSPGTSTDTQYF.

This chain uses TRBV28 with TRBJ1-1; TRBD1 matches 7 bases. V lost 8 bases, J lost 10 bases, and 7 bases stayed unmatched. Germline V lookup: CDR1 MDHEN, CDR2 SYDVKM. The CDR3 runs to 11 residues. CDR3 coding DNA: TGTGCCAGCGAGAGGGGGCCGCGAGCTTTCTTT. Protein: CASERGPRAFF.

This clone occurred once. The V call is TRBV7-4, the J call TRBJ1-1, with D possibly TRBD1 on 5 matching bases. Germline CDR1 SGHVT, CDR2 SQSDAQ. The CDR3 is made up of 15 amino acids. The germline V and J ends were trimmed by 1 base and 3 bases, with 12 bases remaining between them. The CDR3 coding sequence is TGTGCCAGCAGCTTAGTGGGAGGGACCCACACTGAAGCTTTCTTT. This encodes CASSLVGGTHTEAFF. The whole variable domain, remainder taken from reference TRBV7-4 and TRBJ1-1, is GAGVSQSPRYKVAKRGRDVALRCDSISGHVTLYWYRQTLGQGSEVLTYSQSDAQRDKSGRPSGRFSAERPERSVSTLKIQRTEQGDSAVYLCASSLVGGTHTEAFFGQGTRLTVV.

With respect to this clone: The sample carries other DNA sequences with the same CDR3. The chain uses TRBV6-5 and TRBJ2-6; D possibly corresponds to TRBD2 (5 bases). Germline loops: CDR1 MNHEY, CDR2 SVGAGI. This CDR3 has 15 amino acids. The ends were cut back, 2 bases at V and 0 bases at J, with 5 bases in the middle. The chain's CDR3 is CASSYEGSGANVLTF. The DNA for the CDR3 is TGTGCCAGCAGTTACGAGGGCTCTGGGGCCAACGTCCTGACTTTC.

The rearrangement links TRBV15 to TRBJ2-2; D is uncertain. The V end was cut by 5 bases, the J end by 6 bases, with 16 bases between. The CDR3 runs to 15 residues. Per the germline V gene, CDR1 is LNHNV and CDR2 is YYDKDF (reference sequence). The CDR3 nucleotides are TGTGCCACCAGCTCGGTAAACCACAAAGCCGGGGAGCTGTTTTTT. Translated: CATSSVNHKAGELFF.

This clone was counted a single time. This sequence joins TRBV18 and TRBJ1-5; 7 bases line up with TRBD1. The CDR3 has 17 amino acids. V trimming: 6 bases; J trimming: 0 bases; junction bases outside the gene matches: 11. From germline, CDR1 is KGHSH and CDR2 LQKENI. CDR3 coding DNA: TGTGCCAGCTCCCGAAATGGGGACAGCTATAGCAATCAGCCCCAGCATTTT. It specifies CASSRNGDSYSNQPQHF. Drawing the rest from reference TRBV18 and TRBJ1-5, the complete variable domain is NAGVMQNPRHLVRRRGQEARLRCSPMKGHSHVYWYRQLPEEGLKFMVYLQKENIIDESGMPKERFSAEFPKEGPSILRIQQVVRGDSAAYFCASSRNGDSYSNQPQHFGDGTRLSIL.

The chain combines TRBV7-3 with TRBJ2-1; D gene unclear. CDR1 is SGHTA and CDR2 is FQGTGA in the germline V gene. Trimming left V 7 bases short and J 8 bases short, with 18 bases between. This CDR3 contains 14 residues. The CDR3, as DNA: TGTGCCAGCATCCCGAACTGGGGTTGCGATGAGCAGTTCTTC. Translating gives CASIPNWGCDEQFF.

This chain connects TRBV19 to TRBJ1-6, with 7 nucleotides matching TRBD1. In germline, CDR1 is LNHDA, CDR2 SQIVND (reference sequence). This CDR3 spans 15 amino acids. Trimming at V came to 5 bases and at J to 7 bases, leaving 8 bases not matched to a gene. The CDR3 region is CASSPDRVGNSPLHF. CDR3 DNA sequence: TGTGCCAGTAGTCCTGACAGGGTTGGGAATTCACCCCTCCACTTT.

Points on this clone: This clone may be a read error of a much larger clone one base away. J is TRBJ1-3 and V is TRBV30, with D uncertain. This CDR3 spans 12 amino acids. CDR1 GTSNPN and CDR2 SVGIG come from the germline V gene (reference sequence). The DNA for the CDR3 is TGTACCTGGACCTTGGAACGAAACACCATATATTTT. It encodes CTWTLERNTIYF.

The chain has TRBV19 and TRBJ1-4; a possible D gene is TRBD1 (6 bases). Trimming took 3 bases from V and 8 from J, leaving 16 bases between them. This CDR3 spans 15 amino acids. Germline CDR1 LNHDA, CDR2 SQIVND (reference sequence). For the CDR3, the DNA is TGTGCCAGTAGTATTAGTCGACAGGTCGGAGAAAAACTGTTTTTT. This gives the protein CASSISRQVGEKLFF.